This T cell receptor beta chain was captured by sequencing in a study of cytomegalovirus exposure and HLA in healthy donors. Turning to this clone: Its antigen is still unknown.

The validation cohort, a group of around 120 subjects, included the donors and was separate from the roughly 720-subject first cohort. Data came from immunoSEQ multiplex PCR; TCRdb stores just in-frame clones and leaves some out. The data contain over 200,000 clones, 87% of them singletons. Study results and caveats: It was found in a later analysis that first-cohort TCR clusters tended to co-occur in the 100 to 150 validation repertoires. Cytomegalovirus association was assigned to over 150 TCR beta chains.

CDR3 size: 14 residues. The ends were cut back, 5 bases at V and 7 bases at J, with 14 bases in the middle. Germline CDR1 reads LNHNV; CDR2 reads YYDKDF (reference sequence). Input material: PBMCs. The TCR sequence derives from a woman under 30 in good health and CMV-seropositive. V gene TRBV15 combines with J gene TRBJ1-4; a possible D gene is TRBD1 (5 bases). CDR3 DNA: TGTGCCACCAGCGCCATGACGGGGGGTGAAAAACTGTTTTTT. This codes for CATSAMTGGEKLFF.